Each of the 30 T cell receptor beta chains below was sequenced from the same sample in a study of T cells in Graves' hyperthyroidism and ophthalmopathy. RNA transcripts yielded amplified TCR beta CDR3 regions. HTBI primers drove first-round RT-PCR of the TCR CDR3. TCRdb re-analysed the multiplex PCR reads in MiXCR, keeping a single row per CDR3 protein. This table has hundreds of thousands of distinct CDR3 sequences, approximately 42% appearing once. The sample comprised peripheral blood or thyroid tissue (not recorded which). All receptors derive from an adult man with Graves' disease, either hyperthyroidism or ophthalmopathy (not recorded which).

This clonotype occurred once. The CDR3 does not end in the conserved phenylalanine or tryptophan, so this is likely a read error. It is unclear where the CDR3 begins or ends on the DNA, so no DNA is shown, and the CDR3 is as TCRdb lists it. This chain joins TRBV7-2 and TRBJ1-4; the table's D call, TRBD1, has no DNA check behind it. Germline loops: CDR1 SGHTA, CDR2 FQGNSA. The length of the CDR3 is 10 amino acids, counting both ends. The CDR3 sequence: CASSPLGAGV.

This clonotype was counted a few times. The chain employs TRBV19 and TRBJ1-4; D possibly corresponds to TRBD1 (6 bases). The CDR3 is 16 amino acids. V shed 7 bases and J shed 1 base, with 16 bases lying between them. Germline V gene lookup returns CDR1 LNHDA and CDR2 SQIVND (reference sequence). CDR3 loop: CASTPWGGRTNEKLFF. The CDR3 DNA sequence: TGTGCCAGTACCCCCTGGGGGGGGCGAACTAATGAAAAACTGTTTTTT.

The CDR3 here is CASSFGGRISNQPQHF. In DNA form, the CDR3 reads TGTGCCAGCAGTTTTGGGGGGCGTATAAGCAATCAGCCCCAGCATTTT. This chain connects TRBV12-3 or TRBV12-4 to TRBJ1-5; TRBD1 might be the D (6 bases). V lost 3 bases to trimming and J lost 1 base, with 13 bases between them. The CDR3 has 16 residues.

This chain connects TRBV11-2 to TRBJ1-1, with D maybe TRBD1 (6 bases). V lost 2 bases, J lost 2 bases, and 9 bases lay in between. The CDR3 loop spans 14 amino acids. Germline V gene sequence: CDR1 SGHAT, CDR2 FQNNGV. The CDR3 region is CASSLWGANTEAFF. CDR3 sequence (DNA): TGTGCCAGCAGCTTATGGGGGGCTAACACTGAAGCTTTCTTT. Together with reference TRBV11-2 and TRBJ1-1, the CDR3 gives the full variable domain: EAGVAQSPRYKIIEKRQSVAFWCNPISGHATLYWYQQILGQGPKLLIQFQNNGVVDDSQLPKDRFSAERLKGVDSTLKIQPAKLEDSAVYLCASSLWGANTEAFFGQGTRLTVV.

This clonotype was detected a few times. At one end, the junction sequence differs from germline, possibly due to a read error. The chain joins TRBV2 to TRBJ1-1; the D gene is possibly TRBD1 (6 bases). The CDR3 has 15 residues. CDR1 is SNHLY and CDR2 is FYNNEI in the germline V gene. CDR3 coding DNA: TGCGCCAGCACCCACCCCGGGGGCCTGAACACTGAAGCTTTCTTT. Translated: CASTHPGGLNTEAFF.

This chain joins TRBV12-3 or TRBV12-4 and TRBJ1-6; D gene unclear. V was cut by 3 bases and J by 6 bases, with 9 bases left in between. The CDR3 totals 14 residues. In nucleotides, the CDR3 is TGTGCCAGCAGTTTTCGGATCTTTAATTCACCCCTCCACTTT. Translating gives CASSFRIFNSPLHF.

This clonotype was seen repeatedly, ten times or more. This chain joins TRBV12-3 or TRBV12-4 and TRBJ1-2, with D perhaps matching TRBD1 (5 bases). This CDR3 is built from 14 residues. The ends were cut back, 3 bases at V and 7 bases at J, with 15 bases in the middle. CDR3 loop: CASSLSQGTSGYTF. The CDR3 DNA is TGTGCCAGCAGTTTGTCGCAGGGAACGAGTGGCTACACCTTC.

The genes are TRBV7-2 and TRBJ2-5, with 8 bases lining up with TRBD1. Germline CDR1 SGHTA, CDR2 FQGNSA. Trimming cost V 4 bases and J 2 bases; bases outside gene matches: 6. The CDR3 is made up of 15 amino acids. The CDR3 sequence: CASSYRTGRQETQYF. The CDR3 DNA sequence: TGTGCCAGCAGCTACCGGACAGGGAGGCAAGAGACCCAGTACTTC.

This clonotype was recorded a few times. The J gene is TRBJ2-2, the V gene TRBV5-4, with D tentatively TRBD2 (6 bases). CDR3 length: 16 amino acids. Trimming removed 5 bases at V and 0 bases at J, with 14 bases between. The V gene's germline CDR1 is SGHNT and CDR2 YYREEE (reference sequence). CDR3 sequence: CASRTAGLANTGELFF. The CDR3 nucleotides read TGTGCCAGCAGGACCGCGGGACTCGCGAACACCGGGGAGCTGTTTTTT.

The chain is built from TRBV29-1 and TRBJ1-2; 7 bases are shared with TRBD1. Germline-derived CDR1 and CDR2 are SQVTM and ANQGSEA. The CDR3 sequence is 12 residues long. Trimming took 7 bases from V and 14 from J; bases not matched to a gene: 16. CDR3 sequence reads: CSAGERDSAWTF. As DNA, the CDR3 is TGCAGCGCTGGGGAGAGGGACAGCGCCTGGACCTTC. Variable domain in full (rest from reference TRBV29-1 and TRBJ1-2): SAVISQKPSRDICQRGTSLTIQCQVDSQVTMMFWYRQQPGQSLTLIATANQGSEATYESGFVIDKFPISRPNLTFSTLTVSNMSPEDSSIYLCSAGERDSAWTFGSGTRLTVV.

This clonotype came up a few times. V usage is TRBV7-8 and J usage is TRBJ1-4; D is ambiguous. This CDR3 spans 12 amino acids. Trimming pared 2 bases from V and 13 bases from J, leaving 11 bases between. The germline gives CDR1 SGHVS, CDR2 FQNEAQ. The CDR3 DNA reads TGTGCCAGCAGCTTACTTTCCACCATACTGTTTTTT. Translation gives CASSLLSTILFF.

Concerning this clonotype: At one of its ends the junction is not consistent with the germline gene, which may arise from a read error. V gene TRBV9 combines with J gene TRBJ2-2, with D possibly TRBD2 on 5 matching bases. CDR1 and CDR2 (germline): SGDLS, YYNGEE. This CDR3 is built from 13 residues. CDR3 bases: TGTGCCAACAGCTTGGATGGCGGGTCGGGGCTGTTTTTT. Residues: CANSLDGGSGLFF.

This chain links TRBV20-1 with TRBJ2-7; D not certain. V shed 2 bases and J shed 3 bases, with 11 bases lying between them. The length of the CDR3 is 13 residues. Germline V CDR1 and CDR2: DFQATT, SNEGSKA (reference sequence). Written as DNA, the CDR3 is TGCAGTGCTAGAACCCCAGGTAGCTACGAGCAGTACTTC. It encodes CSARTPGSYEQYF.

This clonotype was seen more than once but under ten times. The chain is built from TRBV20-1 and TRBJ2-6; D gene ambiguous. Germline CDR1 reads DFQATT; CDR2 reads SNEGSKA (reference sequence). The CDR3 runs 15 residues. Deletions cut 2 bases from V and 0 bases from J, with 8 bases between. CDR3: CSARSESSGANVLTF. The CDR3 DNA is TGCAGTGCTAGAAGCGAGAGCTCTGGGGCCAACGTCCTGACTTTC.

The rearrangement joins TRBV2 to TRBJ2-2; 9 positions agree with TRBD1. The V and J ends lost 6 bases and 7 bases, in that order; junction bases with no gene match: 12. Germline CDR1 is SNHLY and CDR2 is FYNNEI. The CDR3 totals 16 residues. The CDR3 loop is CASRRSGTGLYGELFF. The CDR3 DNA reads TGTGCCAGCAGGCGCTCCGGGACAGGGCTGTACGGGGAGCTGTTTTTT.

About this clonotype: Sequence at one end of the junction differs from germline and may be a read error. The J gene is TRBJ1-4, the V gene TRBV5-1; D gene uncertain. CDR1 and CDR2 (germline): SGHRS, YFSETQ. The CDR3 length is 14 residues. CDR3 DNA sequence: TGTGCCAGCAGCTCGGGAGTCTCCAATGAAAAACTGTTTTTT. Its protein is CASSSGVSNEKLFF. The full variable domain, in which reference TRBV5-1 and TRBJ1-4 provide the parts outside the CDR3, is KAGVTQTPRYLIKTRGQQVTLSCSPISGHRSVSWYQQTPGQGLQFLFEYFSETQRNKGNFPGRFSGRQFSNSRSEMNVSTLELGDSALYLCASSSGVSNEKLFFGSGTQLSVL.

The chain joins TRBV12-3 or TRBV12-4 to TRBJ2-7, with 7 bases matching TRBD1. The CDR3 extends over 16 amino acids. The V segment lost 6 bases and the J segment 3 bases; nucleotides outside the gene matches: 14. CDR3 bases: TGTGCCAGCAGCACGCCGGGACAGAAGTCGAACTACGAGCAGTACTTC. Protein: CASSTPGQKSNYEQYF.

The sample holds a few counts of this clonotype. This sequence joins TRBV20-1 and TRBJ2-7; TRBD1 agrees at 7 bases. The germline V gene encodes CDR1 DFQATT and CDR2 SNEGSKA (reference sequence). The CDR3 is 15 residues long. V lost 0 bases, J lost 2 bases, and 7 bases stayed unmatched. CDR3 sequence (DNA): TGCAGTGCTAGAGATTTAAGGGGGCTGACCTACGAGCAGTACTTC. Translating gives CSARDLRGLTYEQYF.

Note on this clonotype: In this CDR3 the conserved last residue, phenylalanine or tryptophan, is missing, so a read error is likely. The genes are TRBV7-9 and TRBJ1-6; D is unresolved. There are 8 residues in the CDR3. Trimming removed 4 bases at V and 14 bases at J, with 0 bases between. The germline V gene has CDR1 SEHNR and CDR2 FQNEAQ (reference sequence). The CDR3 bases are TGTGCCAGCAGCTCCCTCCACCCT. Protein product: CASSSLHP.

The gene calls are TRBV11-2 and TRBJ2-7, with TRBD1 identical over 11 bases. The CDR3 spans 18 residues. CDR1 and CDR2 (germline): SGHAT, FQNNGV. V dropped 4 bases and J dropped 3; count of bases not matched to a gene: 14. CDR3 amino acids: CASSYSGTGGGSGYEQYF. In DNA, the CDR3 is TGTGCCAGCAGCTACTCCGGGACAGGGGGAGGGTCAGGCTACGAGCAGTACTTC.

This clonotype was counted a few times. The chain joins TRBV20-1 to TRBJ2-7, with 9 nucleotides matching TRBD1. The CDR3 loop spans 14 amino acids. Trimming took 0 bases from V and 3 from J; bases not matched to a gene: 3. Germline CDR1 DFQATT, CDR2 SNEGSKA (reference sequence). This CDR3 reads CSARDGDRVYEQYF. In nucleotides, the CDR3 is TGCAGTGCTAGAGATGGGGACAGGGTCTACGAGCAGTACTTC.

The chain couples TRBV7-8 to TRBJ1-5, with D possibly matching TRBD1 (6 bases). This CDR3 is built from 14 residues. Trimming shortened V by 5 bases and J by 3 bases, and 11 bases separated the two germline ends. The germline CDR1 and CDR2 sequences are SGHVS and FQNEAQ. The CDR3 sequence: CASSPQGNNQPQHF. CDR3 bases: TGTGCCAGCAGCCCACAGGGAAACAATCAGCCCCAGCATTTT.

DNA for the CDR3: TGCAGTGCTAGAGGCCAGACTAGCGGGACTGGTGAGACCCAGTACTTC. This codes for CSARGQTSGTGETQYF. The chain is built from TRBV20-1 and TRBJ2-5; 11 bases agree with TRBD2. The CDR3 runs 16 residues. The junction had 9 bases not matched to a gene; V was cut back by 1 base and J by 5 bases. The V gene's germline CDR1 is DFQATT and CDR2 SNEGSKA (reference sequence).

The rearrangement uses TRBV20-1 and TRBJ1-5; no definite D call. Between the trimmed V and J ends, which lost 6 bases and 9 bases, there was a span of 18 bases. The CDR3 runs 13 residues. Looked up from germline, CDR1 is DFQATT and CDR2 is SNEGSKA (reference sequence). The CDR3 nucleotides read TGCAGTGCCACCAGTGATGTAACCGCGCCCCAGCATTTT. It encodes CSATSDVTAPQHF.

This clonotype has only a few counts. The chain joins TRBV12-3 or TRBV12-4 to TRBJ1-5; D gene unclear. Trimming cost V 5 bases and J 3 bases, with 14 bases left between them. The CDR3 has 15 amino acids. The CDR3 spells CASSELPAINQPQHF. CDR3 bases: TGTGCCAGCAGTGAACTTCCAGCAATCAATCAGCCCCAGCATTTT.

This clonotype was seen a handful of times. V usage is TRBV9 and J usage is TRBJ1-6; 8 nucleotides align to TRBD1. CDR1 is SGDLS, CDR2 YYNGEE, per germline. This CDR3 comprises 15 residues. V dropped 4 bases and J dropped 7; count of bases not matched to a gene: 7. The CDR3 loop is CASSQGDRRNSPLHF. The CDR3 DNA follows: TGTGCCAGCAGCCAAGGGGACAGGCGAAATTCACCCCTCCACTTT.

The chain has TRBV15 and TRBJ1-1; TRBD1 might be the D (6 bases). The germline V and J ends were trimmed by 3 bases and 4 bases, with 15 bases remaining between them. This CDR3 has 15 amino acids. Germline assignment: CDR1 LNHNV and CDR2 YYDKDF (reference sequence). The DNA of the CDR3 is TGTGCCACCAGCAGCCTTTCAGGGGTGCGCACTGAAGCTTTCTTT. Translating it yields CATSSLSGVRTEAFF.

This chain connects TRBV29-1 to TRBJ2-7; 8 bases agree with TRBD2. The germline gives CDR1 SQVTM, CDR2 ANQGSEA. CDR3 length equals 12 residues. Losses at the gene ends were 4 bases for V and 7 bases for J; bases not matched to a gene: 6. The CDR3 nucleotides read TGCAGCGTTGTTCCTCGGGAGGGAGAGCAGTACTTC. Translated, it gives CSVVPREGEQYF.

This chain joins TRBV2 and TRBJ1-1; D gene uncertain. Trimming removed 3 bases at V and 4 bases at J, with 18 bases between. Looked up from germline, CDR1 is SNHLY and CDR2 is FYNNEI. This CDR3 is built from 16 residues. The CDR3 DNA is TGTGCCAGCAGTGACCCAGGAGGAACAAAGACCACTGAAGCTTTCTTT. It is translated as CASSDPGGTKTTEAFF.

At least ten counts were recorded for this clonotype. The CDR3 spells CASSLDSGVGTQYF. DNA for the CDR3: TGTGCCAGCAGCCTCGACAGTGGGGTAGGGACCCAGTACTTC. This sequence joins TRBV7-8 and TRBJ2-5; a possible D gene is TRBD1 (5 bases). Germline lookup yields CDR1 SGHVS and CDR2 FQNEAQ. V was cut by 5 bases and J by 7 bases, with 17 bases left in between. This CDR3 spans 14 amino acids.